These 19 T cell receptor beta chains share one sample of origin, sequenced in a study of T-cell memory formation after mild COVID-19. TCRdb re-called the 5' RACE reads with MiXCR, one entry per CDR3 protein. The table shows more than 120,000 distinct CDR3 sequences, with 19% occurring only once. Input material: PBMCs or a T cell subset sorted from them (not recorded which). These receptor sequences come from an adult woman who had mild COVID-19 (a few samples of this study predate the infection). Cell type and time point are not known.

The chain combines TRBV20-1 with TRBJ2-7; D remains ambiguous. V dropped 3 bases and J dropped 5 bases, with 8 bases sitting between them. CDR3 size: 11 residues. Germline V CDR1 and CDR2: DFQATT, SNEGSKA (reference sequence). The CDR3 DNA follows: TGCAGTGCTAGGGCCAGGAACGAGCAGTACTTC. This translates into CSARARNEQYF.

Many counts were recorded for this clonotype. The CDR3 sequence: CASSLALGTGEQYF. In DNA, the CDR3 is TGTGCCAGCAGCTTAGCGCTCGGGACAGGCGAGCAGTACTTC. The rearrangement joins TRBV7-9 to TRBJ2-7; the match to TRBD1 covers 8 bases. The J segment lost 6 bases and the V segment lost 0 bases, leaving 4 bases of the junction unmatched. The germline gives CDR1 SEHNR, CDR2 FQNEAQ (reference sequence). The CDR3 sequence is 14 residues long.

This clonotype came up a few times. The chain joins TRBV2 to TRBJ2-3, with TRBD2 as a possible D gene (6 bases). Trimming cost V 5 bases and J 2 bases, with 8 bases left between them. The CDR3 has 13 amino acids. Germline V gene sequence: CDR1 SNHLY, CDR2 FYNNEI. DNA for the CDR3: TGTGCCAGCAGTAGCGGGTTCACAGATACGCAGTATTTT. Amino acids: CASSSGFTDTQYF.

The J gene is TRBJ2-7, the V gene TRBV24-1, with 10 nucleotides matching TRBD2. V lost 3 bases, J lost 2 bases, and 6 bases stayed unmatched. Germline CDR1 reads KGHDR; CDR2 reads SFDVKD. The CDR3 length is 16 residues. The CDR3 bases are TGTGCCACCAGTGATAAGACACTAGCGGGGACCTACGAGCAGTACTTC. Translating it yields CATSDKTLAGTYEQYF.

This clonotype was recorded a few times. The chain employs TRBV27 and TRBJ2-3, with 9 bases lining up with TRBD2. CDR1 and CDR2 (germline): MNHEY, SMNVEV (reference sequence). Losses at the gene ends were 4 bases for V and 3 bases for J; bases not matched to a gene: 14. The CDR3 sequence is 18 residues long. The CDR3 DNA sequence: TGTGCCAGCAGTTCCTTAGCGGGAGTCGGTGGGGGAACAGATACGCAGTATTTT. It translates to CASSSLAGVGGGTDTQYF.

This clonotype has only a few counts. This chain connects TRBV12-3 or TRBV12-4 to TRBJ2-3; 10 bases agree with TRBD2. The ends lost 6 bases at V and 0 bases at J; junction bases unmatched: 9. This CDR3 has 17 residues. DNA for the CDR3: TGTGCCAGCAGCCCCTCGGTAGCGGGGGGAAGCACAGATACGCAGTATTTT. This encodes CASSPSVAGGSTDTQYF.

A few counts support this clonotype. The DNA for the CDR3 is TGCGCCAGCAGCATATCAGGGGTCCAAGAGACCCAGTACTTC. This encodes CASSISGVQETQYF. This chain joins TRBV5-1 and TRBJ2-5; a weak D match, TRBD1 (6 bases). This CDR3 has 14 residues. CDR1 is SGHRS and CDR2 is YFSETQ in the germline V gene. The V end lost 4 bases, the J end lost 1 base, and 11 bases lay between the germline ends.

This clonotype has ten or more counts. Relative to the germline gene, one junction end is altered; a read error may explain this. J is TRBJ2-6 and V is TRBV5-1; the D gene is possibly TRBD1 (5 bases). Germline CDR1 SGHRS, CDR2 YFSETQ. The CDR3 loop spans 15 amino acids. CDR3 protein: CASSLDSSGANVLTF. DNA for the CDR3: TGTGCCAGCAGCTTAGACAGCTCTGGGGCCAACGTCCTGACTTTC.

The chain joins TRBV6-5 to TRBJ2-7; 7 positions match TRBD1. The ends lost 6 bases at V and 2 bases at J; junction bases unmatched: 19. The CDR3 is 18 amino acids. Germline CDR1 is MNHEY and CDR2 is SVGAGI. The CDR3 bases are TGTGCCAGCAGACGTACAGGGGTCGGATCGCGGAAGACCTACGAGCAGTACTTC. This codes for CASRRTGVGSRKTYEQYF.

This clonotype has ten or more counts. This chain joins TRBV7-9 and TRBJ2-6; the D is unclear. The CDR3 length is 14 residues. V was shortened by 0 bases and J by 0 bases, with 0 bases between the two germline ends. In germline, CDR1 is SEHNR, CDR2 FQNEAQ (reference sequence). The CDR3: CASSLASGANVLTF. Here the CDR3 DNA reads TGTGCCAGCAGCTTAGCCTCTGGGGCCAACGTCCTGACTTTC.

This chain links TRBV18 with TRBJ2-7, with D possibly TRBD2 on 5 matching bases. Germline V gives CDR1 KGHSH, CDR2 LQKENI. V was shortened by 3 bases and J by 3 bases, with 9 bases between the two germline ends. The CDR3 totals 13 residues. DNA of the CDR3: TGTGCCAGCTCACCGGGAGCCCACTACGAGCAGTACGTC. Translation: CASSPGAHYEQYV.

This rearrangement joins TRBV12-3 or TRBV12-4 to TRBJ2-5; D is unclear. This CDR3 comprises 13 residues. With 5 bases removed from V and 3 bases from J, the gap between germline ends came to 10 bases. The CDR3 reads CASSREVKETQYF. CDR3 DNA sequence: TGTGCCAGCAGTCGCGAGGTGAAAGAGACCCAGTACTTC.

This clonotype was detected once. The rearrangement uses TRBV5-1 and TRBJ2-1; the match to TRBD1 covers 9 bases. The CDR3 length is 19 residues. V gave up 1 base and J gave up 0 bases; unmatched junction bases: 11. Germline CDR1 and CDR2: SGHRS and YFSETQ. This chain's CDR3 is CASSLPGQGYSSSYNEQFF. The CDR3 DNA is TGCGCCAGCAGCTTGCCTGGACAGGGGTATTCTAGCTCCTACAATGAGCAGTTCTTC.

The sample holds a few counts of this clonotype. The rearrangement joins TRBV7-9 to TRBJ2-7, with 12 bases identical to TRBD2. CDR3 length: 16 amino acids. The germline CDR1 and CDR2 sequences are SEHNR and FQNEAQ (reference sequence). J was trimmed by 3 bases and V by 7 bases; bases with no gene match: 10. For the CDR3, the DNA is TGTGCCAGCAACCCGGCATTGACTAGCGGGGGCTACGAGCAGTACTTC. It yields the protein CASNPALTSGGYEQYF. Together with reference TRBV7-9 and TRBJ2-7, the CDR3 gives the full variable domain: DTGVSQNPRHKITKRGQNVTFRCDPISEHNRLYWYRQTLGQGPEFLTYFQNEAQLEKSRLLSDRFSAERPKGSFSTLEIQRTEQGDSAMYLCASNPALTSGGYEQYFGPGTRLTVT.

This clonotype came up a few times. The chain employs TRBV5-1 and TRBJ1-2; D not certain. The CDR3 length is 15 residues. The ends were cut back, 4 bases at V and 4 bases at J, with 17 bases in the middle. From germline, CDR1 is SGHRS and CDR2 YFSETQ. CDR3 sequence (DNA): TGCGCCAGCAGCCTGGATGAGGTCGCCGTCTATGGCTACACCTTC. Residues: CASSLDEVAVYGYTF.

This clonotype has just one count. The chain employs TRBV5-1 and TRBJ2-1; TRBD1 might be the D (8 bases). Germline values: CDR1 SGHRS, CDR2 YFSETQ. V lost 1 base and J lost 8, with 13 bases in between. This CDR3 is built from 14 residues. CDR3 sequence (DNA): TGCGCCAGCAGCTTGAGGACAGGGAGGGATGAGCAGTTCTTC. This gives the protein CASSLRTGRDEQFF. The whole variable domain, remainder taken from reference TRBV5-1 and TRBJ2-1, is KAGVTQTPRYLIKTRGQQVTLSCSPISGHRSVSWYQQTPGQGLQFLFEYFSETQRNKGNFPGRFSGRQFSNSRSEMNVSTLELGDSALYLCASSLRTGRDEQFFGPGTRLTVL.

This chain uses TRBV3-1 with TRBJ1-3; D gene uncertain. Germline lookup yields CDR1 LGHDT and CDR2 YNNKEL (reference sequence). V lost 1 base and J lost 2, with 9 bases in between. The CDR3 is 15 amino acids. The CDR3 loop reads CASSQGRVTGNTIYF. The CDR3 DNA reads TGTGCCAGCAGCCAAGGTCGGGTGACTGGAAACACCATATATTTT.

This clonotype has more than one count but fewer than ten. The rearrangement joins TRBV7-3 to TRBJ2-5, with D unclear. V was pared by 6 bases and J by 0 bases, with 14 bases between. In germline, CDR1 is SGHTA, CDR2 FQGTGA. The CDR3 totals 15 residues. CDR3 sequence: CASSSSGRYQETQYF. Here the CDR3 DNA reads TGTGCCAGCAGTTCCTCTGGCCGGTACCAAGAGACCCAGTACTTC.

This clonotype was detected a few times. CDR3 loop: CATSDPSSGGADEQFF. CDR3 nucleotides: TGTGCCACCAGTGATCCCTCTAGCGGGGGGGCCGATGAGCAGTTCTTC. The gene calls are TRBV24-1 and TRBJ2-1; 12 nucleotides line up with TRBD2. The CDR3 has 16 amino acids. Per germline, CDR1 KGHDR and CDR2 SFDVKD. V dropped 3 bases and J dropped 8; count of bases not matched to a gene: 7.